The 31 T cell receptor beta chains reported below all come from one sample, sequenced in a study of cytomegalovirus exposure and HLA in healthy donors. PCR used 60 Vbeta primers and 13 Jbeta primers. Using immunoSEQ multiplex PCR, the repertoire was profiled, and TCRdb retains in-frame clones only, with some absent. This table has about 100,000 clones, 65% to 75% appearing once. The sequencing sample was made of PBMCs. The receptors originated from a woman younger than 30 in good health and CMV-seropositive.

This clone occurred a few times. The chain links TRBV28 to TRBJ2-7; TRBD2 agrees at 7 bases. V trimming: 6 bases; J trimming: 2 bases; junction bases outside the gene matches: 13. Germline assignment: CDR1 MDHEN and CDR2 SYDVKM. The CDR3 covers 16 residues. This CDR3 is CASSRSVASGTYEQYF. CDR3 nucleotide sequence: TGTGCCAGCAGCCGCTCCGTGGCTAGCGGAACCTACGAGCAGTACTTC.

This chain connects TRBV5-1 to TRBJ2-1; the D gene is possibly TRBD1 (5 bases). Germline CDR1 is SGHRS and CDR2 is YFSETQ. The CDR3 runs 16 residues. Trimming took off 1 base at V and 0 bases at J, with 11 bases between the two ends. The DNA for the CDR3 is TGCGCCAGCAGCTTGTCAGGGCCGAGCTCCTACAATGAGCAGTTCTTC. Protein sequence: CASSLSGPSSYNEQFF.

This clone was seen just once. The genes are TRBV29-1 and TRBJ2-7; 9 bases are shared with TRBD2. This CDR3 contains 16 residues. Trimming at V came to 4 bases and at J to 7 bases, leaving 17 bases not matched to a gene. In germline, CDR1 is SQVTM, CDR2 ANQGSEA. CDR3 in amino acids: CSVGPLGTSSPVEQYF. In nucleotides, the CDR3 is TGCAGCGTTGGCCCCCTCGGGACTAGCTCGCCGGTTGAGCAGTACTTC.

This chain joins TRBV10-3 and TRBJ1-2; 10 nucleotides align to TRBD1. V shed 0 bases and J 1 base; nucleotides not matched to a gene: 5. Germline V lookup: CDR1 ENHRY, CDR2 SYGVKD. The CDR3 sequence is 17 residues long. Here the CDR3 reads CAISESGGQGDNYGYTF. Here the CDR3 DNA reads TGTGCCATCAGTGAGTCGGGAGGACAGGGGGATAACTATGGCTACACCTTC.

This clone has at least ten counts. The rearrangement links TRBV5-6 to TRBJ1-2; 7 positions agree with TRBD1. The CDR3 length is 12 residues. Losses at the gene ends were 4 bases for V and 7 bases for J; bases not matched to a gene: 4. Germline lookup yields CDR1 SGHDT and CDR2 YYEEEE. Written as DNA, the CDR3 is TGTGCCAGCAGCCGGGACAGAGGTGGCTACACCTTC. Translating it yields CASSRDRGGYTF.

This chain links TRBV2 with TRBJ1-5, with 12 bases lining up with TRBD1. Looked up from germline, CDR1 is SNHLY and CDR2 is FYNNEI. The CDR3 is 16 amino acids. J gave up 5 bases and V 4 bases, and 6 bases lay outside the gene matches. The CDR3 here is CASSVFGTGGDQPQHF. CDR3 nucleotides: TGTGCCAGCAGTGTCTTCGGGACAGGGGGCGATCAGCCCCAGCATTTT.

This chain links TRBV5-5 with TRBJ2-7; 7 bases align to TRBD2. The CDR3 has 15 amino acids. Germline V lookup: CDR1 SGHKS, CDR2 YYEKEE (reference sequence). Germline trimming cut 0 bases from V and 6 bases from J; bases unmatched to any gene: 9. The CDR3 reads CASSLEGARGVEQYF. CDR3 nucleotides: TGTGCCAGCAGCTTGGAGGGCGCACGGGGGGTCGAGCAGTACTTC.

The chain is built from TRBV11-1 and TRBJ2-3; perhaps TRBD1 as D (5 bases). Germline V gene lookup returns CDR1 SGHAT and CDR2 FQDESV (reference sequence). V shed 2 bases and J shed 2 bases, with 14 bases lying between them. The CDR3 covers 16 residues. The CDR3 DNA reads as TGTGCCAGCAGCTTACTCGCGACAGCCTACACAGATACGCAGTATTTT. Encoded protein: CASSLLATAYTDTQYF.

CDR3 nucleotides: TGTGCCAGCTCACCACCGATGGGAGGCAATCAGCCCCAGCATTTT. Residues: CASSPPMGGNQPQHF. The chain is built from TRBV18 and TRBJ1-5, with D hard to call. CDR3 length: 15 residues. Germline CDR1 and CDR2: KGHSH and LQKENI. V lost 0 bases to trimming and J lost 2 bases, with 8 bases between them.

This clone was observed a few times. The chain recombines TRBV7-3 with TRBJ2-3; TRBD2 matches 12 bases. CDR3 length: 16 amino acids. Germline loops: CDR1 SGHTA, CDR2 FQGTGA. Trimming at V came to 4 bases and at J to 5 bases, leaving 7 bases not matched to a gene. For the CDR3, the DNA is TGTGCCAGCAGCTCGCCGGGACTAGCGGGCCTAGATACGCAGTATTTT. It yields the protein CASSSPGLAGLDTQYF.

This chain links TRBV10-3 with TRBJ2-2; the D gene is possibly TRBD1 (5 bases). This CDR3 has 16 residues. Per germline, CDR1 ENHRY and CDR2 SYGVKD. The V and J ends lost 5 bases and 0 bases respectively, with 13 bases between them. The CDR3 nucleotides are TGTGCCATCAGTCCGGACACTTCAGCGAACACCGGGGAGCTGTTTTTT. It translates to CAISPDTSANTGELFF.

This chain joins TRBV9 and TRBJ2-2; 11 nucleotides match TRBD2. CDR3 size: 16 residues. Germline V CDR1 and CDR2: SGDLS, YYNGEE. V gave up 0 bases and J gave up 5 bases; unmatched junction bases: 3. The CDR3: CASSVGLAGSTGELFF. In DNA form, the CDR3 reads TGTGCCAGCAGCGTAGGACTAGCGGGAAGTACCGGGGAGCTGTTTTTT.

The V and J genes are TRBV11-2 and TRBJ2-1; the match to TRBD1 covers 8 bases. The CDR3 spans 14 residues. The germline V gene has CDR1 SGHAT and CDR2 FQNNGV. Trimming at V came to 5 bases and at J to 15 bases, leaving 15 bases not matched to a gene. The CDR3 nucleotides read TGTGCCAGCAGCCCCCGGGACAGGTTAATGAGTGCGTTCTTC. Amino acid sequence: CASSPRDRLMSAFF.

This clone showed up just a few times. The gene calls are TRBV25-1 and TRBJ2-1; maybe TRBD1 (5 bases). Germline CDR1 MGHDK, CDR2 SYGVNS. Deletions cut 5 bases from V and 2 bases from J, with 19 bases between. This CDR3 has 17 amino acids. The CDR3 DNA reads as TGTGCCAGCAGTCCCAAAGGGGCCCAATTTACCTACAATGAGCAGTTCTTC. Protein product: CASSPKGAQFTYNEQFF. Together with reference TRBV25-1 and TRBJ2-1, the CDR3 gives the full variable domain: EADIYQTPRYLVIGTGKKITLECSQTMGHDKMYWYQQDPGMELHLIHYSYGVNSTEKGDLSSESTVSRIRTEHFPLTLESARPSHTSQYLCASSPKGAQFTYNEQFFGPGTRLTVL.

The chain uses TRBV28 and TRBJ2-7, with D possibly being TRBD1 (6 bases). Trimming pared 3 bases from V and 0 bases from J, leaving 18 bases between. CDR3 length: 17 amino acids. Germline CDR1 MDHEN, CDR2 SYDVKM. This CDR3 reads CASSFSRGQKYSYEQYF. CDR3 bases: TGTGCCAGCAGTTTTAGCAGGGGCCAAAAGTACTCCTACGAGCAGTACTTC.

The chain recombines TRBV19 with TRBJ1-1; D is unresolved. V dropped 5 bases and J dropped 0 bases, with 10 bases sitting between them. The CDR3 consists of 14 residues. Germline CDR1 is LNHDA and CDR2 is SQIVND (reference sequence). The CDR3 nucleotides read TGTGCCAGTAGTTACAGCATCATGAACACTGAAGCTTTCTTT. Translating it yields CASSYSIMNTEAFF.

The chain combines TRBV7-2 with TRBJ2-1, with 7 bases aligning to TRBD2. This CDR3 spans 16 amino acids. Germline loops: CDR1 SGHTA, CDR2 FQGNSA. The ends lost 6 bases at V and 5 bases at J; junction bases unmatched: 13. CDR3 nucleotide sequence: TGTGCCAGCAGATACTCTAGGAGTGCGGGAGACAATGAGCAGTTCTTC. This sequence encodes CASRYSRSAGDNEQFF.

This chain links TRBV10-3 with TRBJ2-5; 8 nucleotides align to TRBD2. This CDR3 is built from 12 residues. Trimming at V came to 8 bases and at J to 5 bases, leaving 4 bases not matched to a gene. Looked up from germline, CDR1 is ENHRY and CDR2 is SYGVKD. CDR3 amino acids: CAICGGLETQYF. CDR3 nucleotide sequence: TGTGCCATCTGCGGGGGGCTTGAGACCCAGTACTTC.

V usage is TRBV4-3 and J usage is TRBJ2-7; no firm D call. In germline, CDR1 is LGHNA, CDR2 YSLEER. This CDR3 comprises 14 residues. Deletions cut 0 bases from V and 0 bases from J, with 6 bases between. The CDR3 sequence: CASSQDPLSYEQYF. CDR3 nucleotide sequence: TGCGCCAGCAGCCAAGACCCTCTCTCCTACGAGCAGTACTTC.

This clone has only one observation. V and J are TRBV30 and TRBJ1-3; D perhaps matches TRBD1 (5 bases). V was trimmed by 3 bases and J by 3 bases, leaving 9 bases between them. Germline V lookup: CDR1 GTSNPN, CDR2 SVGIG (reference sequence). The CDR3 is 13 amino acids. CDR3 in amino acids: CAWSRERGNTIYF. The DNA of the CDR3 is TGTGCCTGGAGCAGGGAACGTGGAAACACCATATATTTT.

V usage is TRBV28 and J usage is TRBJ2-7; D unresolved. The CDR3 has 12 residues. Germline CDR1 is MDHEN and CDR2 is SYDVKM. Trimming took 3 bases from V and 3 from J, leaving 6 bases between them. This CDR3 is CASSFPGYEQYF. In DNA, the CDR3 is TGTGCCAGCAGTTTCCCCGGCTACGAGCAGTACTTC.

There are a few counts of this clone. The chain combines TRBV27 with TRBJ1-3; a weak D match, TRBD1 (5 bases). The CDR3 runs to 12 residues. The germline V gene has CDR1 MNHEY and CDR2 SMNVEV (reference sequence). V was pared by 8 bases and J by 0 bases, with 5 bases between. The CDR3 is CASGASGNTIYF. CDR3 DNA sequence: TGTGCCAGCGGGGCCTCTGGAAACACCATATATTTT.

This clone was counted between two and nine times. The V call is TRBV10-3, the J call TRBJ1-2, with D unresolved. CDR1 and CDR2 (germline): ENHRY, SYGVKD. V was shortened by 2 bases and J by 3 bases, with 4 bases between the two germline ends. This CDR3 spans 12 amino acids. The CDR3 DNA follows: TGTGCCATCAGTGAGACAGACTATGGCTACACCTTC. Translating gives CAISETDYGYTF.

The chain is built from TRBV10-3 and TRBJ1-1; perhaps TRBD1 as D (6 bases). The germline V gene encodes CDR1 ENHRY and CDR2 SYGVKD. Trimming removed 3 bases at V and 4 bases at J, with 12 bases between. This CDR3 region has 14 residues. The CDR3 protein is CAISEDRRSTEAFF. As DNA, the CDR3 is TGTGCCATCAGTGAAGACAGGCGATCCACTGAAGCTTTCTTT.

This clone has just a few counts. The chain employs TRBV2 and TRBJ2-3; TRBD2 matches at 10 bases. The CDR3 length is 19 residues. The germline V gene has CDR1 SNHLY and CDR2 FYNNEI. V gave up 2 bases and J gave up 0 bases; unmatched junction bases: 11. CDR3 amino acids: CASSEPGTSEHTSTDTQYF. Here the CDR3 DNA reads TGTGCCAGCAGTGAACCCGGGACTAGCGAACACACAAGCACAGATACGCAGTATTTT.

The rearrangement joins TRBV27 to TRBJ2-5; TRBD1 aligns across 8 bases. This CDR3 is built from 13 residues. Germline V gene lookup returns CDR1 MNHEY and CDR2 SMNVEV (reference sequence). V shed 9 bases and J 2 bases; nucleotides not matched to a gene: 5. The CDR3, as DNA: TGTGCCAGTCGTGGACAGGGACAAGAGACCCAGTACTTC. Translated: CASRGQGQETQYF.

V gene TRBV14 combines with J gene TRBJ2-1, with TRBD1 matching over 7 bases. Losses at the gene ends were 4 bases for V and 10 bases for J; bases not matched to a gene: 4. The CDR3 has 12 amino acids. Germline-derived CDR1 and CDR2 are SGHDN and FVKESK. The CDR3 region is CASSPQGVEQFF. Here the CDR3 DNA reads TGTGCCAGCAGCCCCCAGGGGGTGGAGCAGTTCTTC.

This clone was found a few times. The chain has TRBV28 and TRBJ1-4; 12 nucleotides align to TRBD1. CDR3 length equals 15 residues. Germline trimming cut 5 bases from V and 7 bases from J; bases unmatched to any gene: 5. CDR1 and CDR2 (germline): MDHEN, SYDVKM. CDR3 nucleotides: TGTGCCAGCAGTCCCCGGGACAGGGGGCGTGAAAAACTGTTTTTT. It specifies CASSPRDRGREKLFF.

The CDR3 reads CSVPPVGRSSYNEQFF. CDR3 in DNA: TGCAGCGTTCCCCCGGTGGGGCGGAGCTCATACAATGAGCAGTTCTTC. V and J are TRBV29-1 and TRBJ2-1, with D perhaps matching TRBD1 (5 bases). Between the trimmed V and J ends, which lost 5 bases and 4 bases, there was a span of 21 bases. Germline V lookup: CDR1 SQVTM, CDR2 ANQGSEA. The CDR3 has 16 amino acids.

The chain uses TRBV4-3 and TRBJ1-5, with TRBD1 matching over 7 bases. Germline trimming cut 0 bases from V and 3 bases from J; bases unmatched to any gene: 5. Germline lookup yields CDR1 LGHNA and CDR2 YSLEER. This CDR3 is 16 amino acids long. CDR3 bases: TGCGCCAGCAGCCAAGATTGGGACAGCTTCAATCAGCCCCAGCATTTT. This encodes CASSQDWDSFNQPQHF.

The rearrangement uses TRBV5-1 and TRBJ2-1; TRBD2 might be the D (6 bases). V lost 4 bases to trimming and J lost 6 bases, with 23 bases between them. The germline V gene encodes CDR1 SGHRS and CDR2 YFSETQ. CDR3 length equals 17 residues. The CDR3 DNA reads as TGCGCCAGCAGCCTCGAATATATTCCCGGGAGTGTCAATGAGCAGTTCTTC. This translates into CASSLEYIPGSVNEQFF. Combining the CDR3 with reference TRBV5-1 and TRBJ2-1 gives the whole variable domain KAGVTQTPRYLIKTRGQQVTLSCSPISGHRSVSWYQQTPGQGLQFLFEYFSETQRNKGNFPGRFSGRQFSNSRSEMNVSTLELGDSALYLCASSLEYIPGSVNEQFFGPGTRLTVL.